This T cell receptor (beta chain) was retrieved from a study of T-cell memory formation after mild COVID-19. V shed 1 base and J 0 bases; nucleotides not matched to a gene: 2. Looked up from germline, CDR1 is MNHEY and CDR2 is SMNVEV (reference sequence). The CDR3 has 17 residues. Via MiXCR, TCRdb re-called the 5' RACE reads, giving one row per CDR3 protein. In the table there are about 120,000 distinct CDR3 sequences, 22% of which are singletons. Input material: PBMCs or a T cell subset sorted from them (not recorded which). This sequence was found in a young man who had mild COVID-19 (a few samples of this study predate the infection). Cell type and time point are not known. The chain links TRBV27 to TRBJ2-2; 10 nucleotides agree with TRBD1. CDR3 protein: CASSLLGTGANTGELFF. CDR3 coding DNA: TGTGCCAGCAGTTTATTAGGGACAGGGGCGAACACCGGGGAGCTGTTTTTT.